This T cell receptor (beta chain) was recorded in a study of blood T cell repertoires in COVID-19. Background on the study: Both acute and convalescent COVID-19 samples were obtained from the United States, Italy and Spain. T cells, B-cell-depleted T cells, or PBMCs provided the cDNA or gDNA that served as material.

Germline CDR1 is SGHTA and CDR2 is FQGTGA. The CDR3 loop spans 15 amino acids. This clone was detected only once. Sequence at one end of the junction differs from germline and may be a read error. Authors' data handling: Cell counts per sample came from amplifying reference gene primers. Data came from immunoSEQ multiplex PCR; TCRdb stores just in-frame clones and leaves some out. That table supplies the V and J calls and clone size; D and trimming were determined from the DNA. The sample consists of some 150,000 clones, roughly 86% of them appearing once. V gene TRBV7-3 combines with J gene TRBJ2-5; possible D gene TRBD1, 6 bases. The clonotype was recovered from a woman aged 45-65 years with acute or convalescent COVID-19. The sequenced material came from peripheral blood. The CDR3 loop is CASSLFGQFQEAQYF. The CDR3 DNA reads TGTGCCAGCAGCTTATTCGGACAGTTCCAAGAGGCCCAGTACTTC.